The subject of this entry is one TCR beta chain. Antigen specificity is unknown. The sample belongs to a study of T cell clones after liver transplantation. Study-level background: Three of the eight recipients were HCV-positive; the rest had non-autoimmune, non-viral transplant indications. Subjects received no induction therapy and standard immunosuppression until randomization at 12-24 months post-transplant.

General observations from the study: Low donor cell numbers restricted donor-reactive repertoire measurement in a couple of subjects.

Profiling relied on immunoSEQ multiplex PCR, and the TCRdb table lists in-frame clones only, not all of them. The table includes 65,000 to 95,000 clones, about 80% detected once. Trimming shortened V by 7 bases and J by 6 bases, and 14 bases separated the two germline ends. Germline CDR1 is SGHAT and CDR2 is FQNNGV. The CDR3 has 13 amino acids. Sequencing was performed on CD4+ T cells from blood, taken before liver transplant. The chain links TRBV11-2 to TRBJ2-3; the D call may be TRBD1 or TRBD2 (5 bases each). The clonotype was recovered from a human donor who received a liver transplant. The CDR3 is CASTLGREDTQYF. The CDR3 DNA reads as TGTGCCAGCACCCTGGGACGTGAGGATACGCAGTATTTT.